One sample yielded the 17 T cell receptor beta chains listed below, sequenced in a study of blood T cell repertoires in COVID-19. Method: immunoSEQ multiplex PCR; TCRdb's copy keeps in-frame clones and lacks some. Of roughly 180,000 clones listed, about 83% are singletons. What was sequenced was PBMCs or T cells enriched from blood (not recorded which). These receptors were taken from a woman aged 45 to 65 in a cohort exposed to, infected with or recovered from COVID-19 (not recorded which).

This chain links TRBV30 with TRBJ1-3; 7 bases fit TRBD1. CDR1 GTSNPN and CDR2 SVGIG come from the germline V gene (reference sequence). With 4 bases clipped from V and 5 bases from J, the junction kept 5 bases outside the gene matches. The CDR3 covers 13 residues. The CDR3 nucleotides read TGTGCCTGGATCGGGGGACAGAGAAACACCATATATTTT. Its translation is CAWIGGQRNTIYF.

This clone appeared once. The chain joins TRBV4-2 to TRBJ2-7; weak D call: TRBD2 (5 bases). CDR1 LGHNA and CDR2 YNFKEQ come from the germline V gene. The CDR3 has 16 amino acids. Trimming left V 0 bases short and J 2 bases short, with 14 bases between. The CDR3 DNA follows: TGTGCCAGCAGCCAAGATTTTGTGGGAGCCGCCTACGAGCAGTACTTC. Translated: CASSQDFVGAAYEQYF.

CDR3 DNA: TGTGCCAGCAGCTCGGAGGGGGGACTAGCGGGCGCCCCCTACGAGCAGTACTTC. Translating it yields CASSSEGGLAGAPYEQYF. This chain uses TRBV7-9 with TRBJ2-7, with 12 bases that match TRBD2. Trimming took 4 bases from V and 2 from J; bases not matched to a gene: 12. There are 18 residues in the CDR3. The germline V gene has CDR1 SEHNR and CDR2 FQNEAQ (reference sequence).

The genes are TRBV28 and TRBJ1-2, with D possibly matching TRBD1 (5 bases). CDR1 MDHEN and CDR2 SYDVKM come from the germline V gene. The CDR3 runs 17 residues. The V gene lost 3 bases and the J gene lost 4 bases, with 21 bases spanning the gap. CDR3: CASSFLAADGHLYGYTF. The CDR3 bases are TGTGCCAGCAGTTTTTTAGCTGCGGACGGACATCTCTATGGCTACACCTTC.

J is TRBJ2-7 and V is TRBV13; D possibly corresponds to TRBD1 (6 bases). The CDR3 has 15 amino acids. Trimming stripped 5 bases from V and 2 bases from J, with 16 bases between. Germline V gives CDR1 PRHDT, CDR2 FYEKMQ (reference sequence). DNA of the CDR3: TGTGCCAGCAGCCTACGGTCCGCAGGGGCCTACGAGCAGTACTTC. Translation: CASSLRSAGAYEQYF.

The CDR3 loop is CASSFRGYSYEQYF. The DNA for the CDR3 is TGTGCCAGCAGTTTCCGGGGGTATTCCTACGAGCAGTACTTC. V is TRBV28 and J is TRBJ2-7; maybe TRBD2 (6 bases). Germline CDR1 is MDHEN and CDR2 is SYDVKM. Trimming removed 3 bases from V and 1 base from J, with 10 bases in between. The CDR3 has 14 amino acids.

The chain recombines TRBV28 with TRBJ2-1; 10 nucleotides match TRBD2. CDR1 is MDHEN, CDR2 SYDVKM, per germline. CDR3 length: 15 residues. The V segment lost 2 bases and the J segment 13 bases; nucleotides outside the gene matches: 11. The CDR3 DNA reads as TGTGCCAGCAGTTTAGCGGGACTAGCGAGAGACAGACAGTTCTTC. Its protein product is CASSLAGLARDRQFF.

The chain has TRBV6-6 and TRBJ1-1; D is undetermined. Trimming left V 7 bases short and J 7 bases short, with 19 bases between. CDR1 and CDR2 (germline): MNHNY, SVGAGI (reference sequence). CDR3 length: 14 residues. The CDR3 spells CASNPLEYRIEAFF. The CDR3 DNA sequence: TGTGCCAGCAACCCCTTGGAGTACCGTATTGAAGCTTTCTTT.

The DNA of the CDR3 is TGTGCCAGCAGCCCCCGGACAGAACAAGAGACCCAGTACTTC. It translates to CASSPRTEQETQYF. The V and J genes are TRBV7-2 and TRBJ2-5; TRBD1 might be the D (6 bases). V was trimmed by 5 bases and J by 2 bases, leaving 12 bases between them. The CDR3 loop spans 14 amino acids. Looked up from germline, CDR1 is SGHTA and CDR2 is FQGNSA.

The chain has TRBV7-9 and TRBJ2-7; a possible D gene is TRBD2 (6 bases). The ends were cut back, 8 bases at V and 1 base at J, with 12 bases in the middle. Germline V gene sequence: CDR1 SEHNR, CDR2 FQNEAQ (reference sequence). This CDR3 has 13 amino acids. The CDR3 DNA reads TGTGCCAGCTCCCCGGAGGGTTCCTACGAGCAGTACTTC. Amino acid sequence: CASSPEGSYEQYF.

This chain uses TRBV7-8 with TRBJ1-2; D is ambiguous. The V end lost 1 base, the J end lost 0 bases, and 18 bases lay between the germline ends. Germline-derived CDR1 and CDR2 are SGHVS and FQNEAQ. The CDR3 is 18 residues long. CDR3 protein: CASSLVRPGGQPNYGYTF. The CDR3 nucleotides read TGTGCCAGCAGCTTAGTACGACCAGGCGGGCAGCCTAACTATGGCTACACCTTC.

The chain couples TRBV29-1 to TRBJ2-7; 10 bases map to TRBD2. V shed 4 bases and J 3 bases; nucleotides not matched to a gene: 3. The CDR3 consists of 13 residues. Germline V gene data show CDR1 as SQVTM and CDR2 as ANQGSEA. As DNA, the CDR3 is TGCAGCGTTGTAGCGGGGGGCTTCTACGAGCAGTACTTC. Residues: CSVVAGGFYEQYF.

This sequence joins TRBV2 and TRBJ2-1; the match to TRBD2 covers 7 bases. The germline CDR1 and CDR2 sequences are SNHLY and FYNNEI. The CDR3 sequence is 14 residues long. The V and J ends lost 1 base and 13 bases, in that order; junction bases with no gene match: 10. CDR3 sequence (DNA): TGTGCCAGCAGTGAAGGGAGTAGCGGGCAGCATCAGTTCTTC. Its translation is CASSEGSSGQHQFF.

The V and J genes are TRBV7-8 and TRBJ1-1, with D tentatively TRBD1 (5 bases). This CDR3 has 16 residues. Trimming stripped 4 bases from V and 7 bases from J, with 22 bases between. Germline assignment: CDR1 SGHVS and CDR2 FQNEAQ. Here the CDR3 reads CASSSIQAGSGGEAFF. The CDR3 DNA reads as TGTGCCAGCAGCTCAATTCAGGCGGGGTCGGGGGGTGAAGCTTTCTTT.

The J gene is TRBJ1-2, the V gene TRBV3-1 (or the pseudogene TRBV3-2); TRBD1 agrees at 11 bases. CDR3 length: 15 amino acids. The germline gives CDR1 LGHDT, CDR2 YNNKEL (reference sequence). V shed 1 base and J 6 bases; nucleotides not matched to a gene: 4. The CDR3 loop is CASSQVRTGGDGYTF. For the CDR3, the DNA is TGTGCCAGCAGCCAAGTGAGGACAGGGGGCGATGGCTACACCTTC.

The V and J genes are TRBV7-2 and TRBJ1-1; D gene uncertain. V was shortened by 1 base and J by 4 bases, with 10 bases between the two germline ends. In germline, CDR1 is SGHTA, CDR2 FQGNSA. The CDR3 is made up of 14 amino acids. CDR3 in DNA: TGTGCCAGCAGCTTAGGCCGTTCCGGCACTGAAGCTTTCTTT. The encoded protein is CASSLGRSGTEAFF.

The chain has TRBV28 and TRBJ2-5; the match to TRBD2 covers 13 bases. This CDR3 spans 19 amino acids. CDR1 is MDHEN, CDR2 SYDVKM, per germline. V shed 2 bases, J shed 4 bases, and the junction held 13 bases outside the gene matches. The CDR3 coding sequence is TGTGCCAGCAGTTTACTCGGACTAGCGGGAGTGCATGGGGGAGAGACCCAGTACTTC. Translated, it gives CASSLLGLAGVHGGETQYF.